This TCR beta chain was documented in a study of blood T cell repertoires in COVID-19. The CDR3 loop spans 12 amino acids. Trimming took 6 bases from V and 4 from J, leaving 13 bases between them. Germline V CDR1 and CDR2: SQVTM, ANQGSEA. Using immunoSEQ multiplex PCR, the repertoire was profiled, and TCRdb retains in-frame clones only, with some absent. Counted here are about 170,000 clones, about 90% occurring once; the ten biggest clones make up about a tenth. In this sample, this clone turned up once. This sample also contains other DNA sequences that code for the same CDR3. The sequenced sample was peripheral blood. The sequence was collected from a woman aged 55-69 years with COVID-19, enrolled during active disease. This chain links TRBV29-1 with TRBJ2-7; a possible D gene is TRBD2 (6 bases). The CDR3 DNA reads TGCAGCGTGGGGGGTGGAGGGTACGAGCAGTACTTC. Amino acids: CSVGGGGYEQYF.